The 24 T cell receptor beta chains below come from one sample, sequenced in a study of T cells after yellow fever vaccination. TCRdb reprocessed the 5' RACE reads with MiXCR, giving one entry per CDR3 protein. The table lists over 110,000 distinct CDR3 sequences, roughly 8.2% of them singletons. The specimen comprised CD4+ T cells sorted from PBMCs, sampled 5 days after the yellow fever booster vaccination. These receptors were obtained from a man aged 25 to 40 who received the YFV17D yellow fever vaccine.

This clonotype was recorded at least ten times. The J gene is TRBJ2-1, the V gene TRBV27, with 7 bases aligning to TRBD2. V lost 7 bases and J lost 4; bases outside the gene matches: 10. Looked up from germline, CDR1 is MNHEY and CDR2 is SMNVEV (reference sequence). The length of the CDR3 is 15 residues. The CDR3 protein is CASKGGSSGYNEQFF. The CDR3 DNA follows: TGTGCCAGCAAAGGCGGGAGCAGCGGATACAATGAGCAGTTCTTC.

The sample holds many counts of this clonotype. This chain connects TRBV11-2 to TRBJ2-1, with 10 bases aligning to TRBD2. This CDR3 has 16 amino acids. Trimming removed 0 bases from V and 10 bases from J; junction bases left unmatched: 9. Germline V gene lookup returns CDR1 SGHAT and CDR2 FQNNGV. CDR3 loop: CASSLDLSSGRREQFF. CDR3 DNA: TGTGCCAGCAGCTTAGATCTGTCTAGCGGGAGAAGGGAGCAGTTCTTC.

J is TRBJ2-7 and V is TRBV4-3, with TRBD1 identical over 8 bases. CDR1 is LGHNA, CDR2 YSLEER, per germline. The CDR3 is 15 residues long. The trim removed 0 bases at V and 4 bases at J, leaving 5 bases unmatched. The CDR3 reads CASSQDQGAGYEQYF. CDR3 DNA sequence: TGCGCCAGCAGCCAAGATCAGGGGGCCGGGTACGAGCAGTACTTC.

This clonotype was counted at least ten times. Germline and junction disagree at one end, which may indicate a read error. The CDR3 is CASSEGLAGVSSEQYF. The CDR3 DNA follows: TGCGCCAGCAGTGAGGGACTAGCGGGAGTATCCTCCGAGCAGTACTTC. The chain joins TRBV10-2 to TRBJ2-7; 13 positions match TRBD2. Germline-derived CDR1 and CDR2 are WSHSY and SAAADI. The CDR3 length is 16 residues.

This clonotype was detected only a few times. The CDR3 loop is CASSFPVGPSKETQYF. The CDR3 region has the DNA TGTGCCAGCAGCTTCCCAGTGGGGCCCAGTAAAGAGACCCAGTACTTC. The rearrangement joins TRBV12-3 or TRBV12-4 to TRBJ2-5; D possibly corresponds to TRBD1 (5 bases). The CDR3 spans 16 residues. V was clipped by 6 bases and J by 3 bases, with 20 bases between them.

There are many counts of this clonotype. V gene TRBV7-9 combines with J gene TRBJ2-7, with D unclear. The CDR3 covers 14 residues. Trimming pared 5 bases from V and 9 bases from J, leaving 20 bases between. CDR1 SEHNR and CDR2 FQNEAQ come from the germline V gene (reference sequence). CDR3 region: CASSRPETGRLQYF. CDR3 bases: TGTGCCAGCAGCCGGCCCGAGACCGGACGGTTGCAGTACTTC.

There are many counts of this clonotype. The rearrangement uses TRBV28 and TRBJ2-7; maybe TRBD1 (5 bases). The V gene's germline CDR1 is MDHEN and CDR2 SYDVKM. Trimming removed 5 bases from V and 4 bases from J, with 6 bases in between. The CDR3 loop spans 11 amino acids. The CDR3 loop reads CASSKGYEQYF. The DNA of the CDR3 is TGTGCCAGCAGTAAGGGGTACGAGCAGTACTTC.

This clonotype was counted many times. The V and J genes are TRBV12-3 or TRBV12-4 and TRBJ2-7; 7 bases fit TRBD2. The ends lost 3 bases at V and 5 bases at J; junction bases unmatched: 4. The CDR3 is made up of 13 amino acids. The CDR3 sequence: CASSFGGVNEQYF. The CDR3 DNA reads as TGTGCCAGCAGTTTTGGGGGGGTTAACGAGCAGTACTTC.

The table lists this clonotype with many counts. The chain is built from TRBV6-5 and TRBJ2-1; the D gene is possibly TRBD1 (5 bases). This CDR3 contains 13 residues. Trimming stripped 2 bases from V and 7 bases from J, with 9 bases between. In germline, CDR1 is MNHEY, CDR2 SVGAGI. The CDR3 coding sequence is TGTGCCAGCAGTTACCAGGGTCGTAATGAGCAGTTCTTC. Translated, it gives CASSYQGRNEQFF.

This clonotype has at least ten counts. The CDR3 coding sequence is TGTGCCTGGAGTGGGCCAGCCACAGATACGCAGTATTTT. It translates to CAWSGPATDTQYF. V and J are TRBV30 and TRBJ2-3; D is unresolved. Germline CDR1 is GTSNPN and CDR2 is SVGIG (reference sequence). The CDR3 loop spans 13 amino acids. V was cut by 1 base and J by 2 bases, with 7 bases left in between.

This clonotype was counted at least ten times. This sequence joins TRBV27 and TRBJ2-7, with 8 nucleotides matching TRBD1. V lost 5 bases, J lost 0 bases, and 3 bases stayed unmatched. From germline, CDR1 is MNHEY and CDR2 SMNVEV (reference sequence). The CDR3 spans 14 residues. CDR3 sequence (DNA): TGTGCCAGCAGTCACAGGGGGAGCTCCTACGAGCAGTACTTC. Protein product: CASSHRGSSYEQYF.

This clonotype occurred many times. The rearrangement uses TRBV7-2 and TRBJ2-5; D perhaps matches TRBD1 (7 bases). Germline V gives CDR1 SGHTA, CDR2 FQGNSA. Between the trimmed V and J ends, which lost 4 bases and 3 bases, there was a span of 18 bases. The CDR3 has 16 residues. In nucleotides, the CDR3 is TGTGCCAGCAGCTATCCCCCAGGGGGGATTAAAGAGACCCAGTACTTC. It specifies CASSYPPGGIKETQYF.

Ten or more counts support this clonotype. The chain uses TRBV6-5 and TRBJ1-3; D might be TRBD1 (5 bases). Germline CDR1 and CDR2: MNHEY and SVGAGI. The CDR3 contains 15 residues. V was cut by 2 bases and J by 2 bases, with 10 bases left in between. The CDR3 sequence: CASSYRQGAGNTIYF. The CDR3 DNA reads TGTGCCAGCAGTTACAGGCAGGGTGCTGGAAACACCATATATTTT.

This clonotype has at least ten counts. The CDR3 DNA sequence: TGTGCCAGCAGCCCTCCCAATAACAGGGGGTATACCTACGAGCAGTACTTC. It is translated as CASSPPNNRGYTYEQYF. This chain joins TRBV3-1 and TRBJ2-7, with 8 bases lining up with TRBD1. The CDR3 extends over 17 amino acids. With V trimmed by 4 bases and J by 2 bases, 13 bases remained unmatched. Germline values: CDR1 LGHDT, CDR2 YNNKEL (reference sequence).

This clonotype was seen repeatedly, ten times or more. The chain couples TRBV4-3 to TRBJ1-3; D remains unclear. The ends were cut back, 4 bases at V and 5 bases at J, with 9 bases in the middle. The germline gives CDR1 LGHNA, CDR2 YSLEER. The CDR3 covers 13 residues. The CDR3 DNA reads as TGCGCCAGCAGCCTCGACGGAAGAAACACCATATATTTT. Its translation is CASSLDGRNTIYF.

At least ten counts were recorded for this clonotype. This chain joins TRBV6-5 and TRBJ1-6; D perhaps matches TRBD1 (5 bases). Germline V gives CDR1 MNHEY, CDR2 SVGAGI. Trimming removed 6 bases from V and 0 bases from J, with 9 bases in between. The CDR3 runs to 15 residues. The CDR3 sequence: CASRGGGSYNSPLHF. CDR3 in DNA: TGTGCCAGCAGGGGGGGGGGCTCCTATAATTCACCCCTCCACTTT.

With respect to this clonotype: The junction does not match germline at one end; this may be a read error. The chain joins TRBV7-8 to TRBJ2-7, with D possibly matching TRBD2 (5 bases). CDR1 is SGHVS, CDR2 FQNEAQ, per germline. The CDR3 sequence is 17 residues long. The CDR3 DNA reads TGTGCCACCAGCTTTTTTCGACGTTCGTCGGGGACCTACGAGCAGTACTTC. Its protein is CATSFFRRSSGTYEQYF. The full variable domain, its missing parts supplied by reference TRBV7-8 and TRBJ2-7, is GAGVSQSPRYKVAKRGQDVALRCDPISGHVSLFWYQQALGQGPEFLTYFQNEAQLDKSGLPSDRFFAERPEGSVSTLKIQRTQQEDSAVYLCATSFFRRSSGTYEQYFGPGTRLTVT.

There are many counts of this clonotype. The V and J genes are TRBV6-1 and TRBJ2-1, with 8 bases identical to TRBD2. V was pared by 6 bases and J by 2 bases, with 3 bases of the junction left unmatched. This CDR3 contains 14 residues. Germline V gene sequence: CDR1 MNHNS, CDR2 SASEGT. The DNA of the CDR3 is TGTGCCAGCAGACTAGCGGATCCCTACAATGAGCAGTTCTTC. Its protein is CASRLADPYNEQFF.

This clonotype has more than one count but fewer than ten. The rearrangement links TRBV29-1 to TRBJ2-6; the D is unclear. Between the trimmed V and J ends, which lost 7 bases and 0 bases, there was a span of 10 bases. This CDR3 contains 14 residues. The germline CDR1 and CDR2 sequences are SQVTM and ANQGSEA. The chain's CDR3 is CSAGRSSGANVLTF. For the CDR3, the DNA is TGCAGCGCGGGTAGGAGCTCTGGGGCCAACGTCCTGACTTTC. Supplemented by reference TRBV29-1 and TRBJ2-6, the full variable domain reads SAVISQKPSRDICQRGTSLTIQCQVDSQVTMMFWYRQQPGQSLTLIATANQGSEATYESGFVIDKFPISRPNLTFSTLTVSNMSPEDSSIYLCSAGRSSGANVLTFGAGSRLTVL.

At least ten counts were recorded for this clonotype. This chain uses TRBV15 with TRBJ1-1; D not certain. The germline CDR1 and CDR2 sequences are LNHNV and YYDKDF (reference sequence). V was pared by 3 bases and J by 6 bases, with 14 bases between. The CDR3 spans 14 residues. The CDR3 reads CATSRRLGDAEAFF. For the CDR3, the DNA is TGTGCCACCAGCAGGCGCCTGGGCGATGCTGAAGCTTTCTTT.

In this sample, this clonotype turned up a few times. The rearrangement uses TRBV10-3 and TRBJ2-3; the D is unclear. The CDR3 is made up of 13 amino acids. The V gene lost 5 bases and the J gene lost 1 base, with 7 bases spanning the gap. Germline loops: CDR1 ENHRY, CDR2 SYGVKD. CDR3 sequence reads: CAISFRRTDTQYF. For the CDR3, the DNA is TGTGCCATCAGTTTCCGGCGCACAGATACGCAGTATTTT.

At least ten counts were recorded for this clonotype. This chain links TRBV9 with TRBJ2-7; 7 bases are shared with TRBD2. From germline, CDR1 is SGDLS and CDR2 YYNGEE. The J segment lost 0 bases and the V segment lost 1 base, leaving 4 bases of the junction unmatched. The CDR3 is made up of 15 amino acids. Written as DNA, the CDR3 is TGTGCCAGCAGCGTAAGCGGCGGGAGCTCCTACGAGCAGTACTTC. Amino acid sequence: CASSVSGGSSYEQYF.

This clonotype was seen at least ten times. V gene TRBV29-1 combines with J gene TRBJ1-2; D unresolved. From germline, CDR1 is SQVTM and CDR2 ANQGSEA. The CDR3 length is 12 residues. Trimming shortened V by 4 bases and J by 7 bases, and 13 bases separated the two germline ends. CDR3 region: CSVGPEIRGYTF. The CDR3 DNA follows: TGCAGCGTTGGCCCAGAGATACGTGGCTACACCTTC. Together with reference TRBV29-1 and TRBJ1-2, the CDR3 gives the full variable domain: SAVISQKPSRDICQRGTSLTIQCQVDSQVTMMFWYRQQPGQSLTLIATANQGSEATYESGFVIDKFPISRPNLTFSTLTVSNMSPEDSSIYLCSVGPEIRGYTFGSGTRLTVV.

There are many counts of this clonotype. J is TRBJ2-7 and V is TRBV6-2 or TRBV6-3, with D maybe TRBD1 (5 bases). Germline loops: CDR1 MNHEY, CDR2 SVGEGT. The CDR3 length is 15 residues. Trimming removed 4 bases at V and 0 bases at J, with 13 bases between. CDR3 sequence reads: CASSSAGQGSYEQYF. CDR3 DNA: TGTGCCAGCAGTTCGGCCGGCCAGGGCTCCTACGAGCAGTACTTC.